Here is one T cell receptor (beta chain) with its context. This CDR3 comprises 16 residues. CDR1 KGHSH and CDR2 LQKENI come from the germline V gene. V lost 4 bases, J lost 7 bases, and 8 bases stayed unmatched. This entry belongs to a study of blood T cell repertoires in COVID-19. Profiling relied on immunoSEQ multiplex PCR, and the TCRdb table lists in-frame clones only, not all of them. The sample yields roughly 87,000 clones, around 85% seen once. The source material was peripheral blood. The receptor's source is a woman of 80 years or more with COVID-19, enrolled during active disease. The chain combines TRBV18 with TRBJ1-6, with 9 bases aligning to TRBD1. In DNA, the CDR3 is TGTGCCAGCTCACTGAGTCCGGGACAGGGAAATTCACCCCTCCACTTT. This encodes CASSLSPGQGNSPLHF.